The 32 T cell receptor beta chains in this list originate from one sample, sequenced in a study of beta chain features in type 1 diabetes. As every portion of the isolated RNA was reverse transcribed, the sequencing read expressed TCRB transcripts. Profiled with immunoSEQ multiplex PCR; TCRdb holds only in-frame clones, not every one. The table lists hundreds of thousands of clones, 15% to 19% of them singletons. Specimen: naive CD4+ T cells from blood. Source of these receptors: a man younger than 30 in good health.

This clone has only a few counts. The CDR3 loop reads CASSPTPSNYGYTF. Written as DNA, the CDR3 is TGTGCCAGCAGCCCAACCCCCAGCAACTATGGCTACACCTTC. The chain is built from TRBV7-3 and TRBJ1-2; D not resolved. V lost 5 bases to trimming and J lost 2 bases, with 12 bases between them. The CDR3 runs to 14 residues. From germline, CDR1 is SGHTA and CDR2 FQGTGA.

This clone was seen only a few times. The rearrangement joins TRBV5-4 to TRBJ2-5; 8 positions agree with TRBD1. Trimming removed 4 bases from V and 4 bases from J; junction bases left unmatched: 9. The CDR3 has 15 residues. Germline V gene data show CDR1 as SGHNT and CDR2 as YYREEE (reference sequence). CDR3: CASSPRTGLGETQYF. The CDR3 region has the DNA TGTGCCAGCAGCCCTAGGACAGGGCTGGGAGAGACCCAGTACTTC.

This clone was seen a handful of times. This sequence joins TRBV4-3 and TRBJ1-1; D uncertain. Trimming took 0 bases from V and 4 from J, leaving 12 bases between them. CDR3 length equals 15 residues. Germline loops: CDR1 LGHNA, CDR2 YSLEER. The CDR3 nucleotides read TGCGCCAGCAGCCAAGAACGGGGATTGGGCACTGAAGCTTTCTTT. Its protein product is CASSQERGLGTEAFF.

The J gene is TRBJ1-3, the V gene TRBV10-3; 7 nucleotides agree with TRBD1. The ends lost 4 bases at V and 3 bases at J; junction bases unmatched: 12. Germline V gene lookup returns CDR1 ENHRY and CDR2 SYGVKD. The CDR3 is 17 residues long. The CDR3 nucleotides are TGTGCCATCAGTGGGCAAAGGGACAGTTTCCTTGGAAACACCATATATTTT. Translating gives CAISGQRDSFLGNTIYF.

This clone was counted a few times. The chain carries TRBV9 and TRBJ2-1; 7 bases map to TRBD2. The CDR3 is 17 amino acids. Germline CDR1 reads SGDLS; CDR2 reads YYNGEE. Losses at the gene ends were 0 bases for V and 1 base for J; bases not matched to a gene: 7. In DNA form, the CDR3 reads TGTGCCAGCAGCGTAGTGGAATGGGAGGGGTCCTACAATGAGCAGTTCTTC. As protein: CASSVVEWEGSYNEQFF.

This chain joins TRBV7-9 and TRBJ2-7; D remains unclear. The CDR3 has 14 residues. Trimming removed 1 base from V and 3 bases from J, with 10 bases in between. Germline lookup yields CDR1 SEHNR and CDR2 FQNEAQ (reference sequence). The CDR3 reads CASSLVARFYEQYF. CDR3 DNA sequence: TGTGCCAGCAGCTTAGTTGCACGATTCTACGAGCAGTACTTC.

The V gene is TRBV18, the J gene TRBJ1-1, with a tentative D call TRBD1 (6 bases). V was pared by 3 bases and J by 4 bases, with 18 bases between. The length of the CDR3 is 16 residues. Looked up from germline, CDR1 is KGHSH and CDR2 is LQKENI. Here the CDR3 DNA reads TGTGCCAGCTCACCCTTTTCTGGGGGGCGCAGCACTGAAGCTTTCTTT. It encodes CASSPFSGGRSTEAFF.

This clone was seen more than once but under ten times. The rearrangement uses TRBV4-3 and TRBJ2-3, with D tentatively TRBD2 (7 bases). V was clipped by 0 bases and J by 14 bases, with 21 bases between them. CDR3 length: 15 residues. Germline lookup yields CDR1 LGHNA and CDR2 YSLEER. Written as DNA, the CDR3 is TGCGCCAGCAGCCAAGACCGGTGGGGGGGCGACACTTCGTATTTT. Protein product: CASSQDRWGGDTSYF.

This clone showed up just a few times. The chain joins TRBV28 to TRBJ2-7; D ambiguous. Germline V gene lookup returns CDR1 MDHEN and CDR2 SYDVKM. The CDR3 loop spans 16 amino acids. V was pared by 5 bases and J by 1 base, with 18 bases between. CDR3 DNA sequence: TGTGCCAGCAGTCATCGGACCCTTACCCCTTCCTACGAGCAGTACTTC. It codes for CASSHRTLTPSYEQYF. The whole variable domain, remainder taken from reference TRBV28 and TRBJ2-7, is DVKVTQSSRYLVKRTGEKVFLECVQDMDHENMFWYRQDPGLGLRLIYFSYDVKMKEKGDIPEGYSVSREKKERFSLILESASTNQTSMYLCASSHRTLTPSYEQYFGPGTRLTVT.

The J gene is TRBJ2-4, the V gene TRBV7-9; D gene uncertain. This CDR3 has 15 amino acids. Germline V CDR1 and CDR2: SEHNR, FQNEAQ (reference sequence). V lost 5 bases to trimming and J lost 1 base, with 12 bases between them. The CDR3 region has the DNA TGTGCCAGCAGCCTGTGGCAAGATGCCAAAAACATTCAGTACTTC. Its translation is CASSLWQDAKNIQYF.

J is TRBJ1-5 and V is TRBV29-1; D uncertain. Trimming took off 0 bases at V and 7 bases at J, with 10 bases between the two ends. This CDR3 spans 13 amino acids. Germline V gene lookup returns CDR1 SQVTM and CDR2 ANQGSEA. The CDR3 loop reads CSVEEPGGQPQHF. In DNA form, the CDR3 reads TGCAGCGTTGAAGAACCGGGTGGCCAGCCCCAGCATTTT.

The chain combines TRBV2 with TRBJ2-7; D is unresolved. The CDR3 is 12 amino acids. Germline-derived CDR1 and CDR2 are SNHLY and FYNNEI. V was shortened by 0 bases and J by 9 bases, with 9 bases between the two germline ends. CDR3 nucleotide sequence: TGTGCCAGCAGTGAAGCGCTCCCAGTGCAGTACTTC. It yields the protein CASSEALPVQYF.

The chain couples TRBV7-9 to TRBJ2-7; 10 bases align to TRBD2. The J segment lost 2 bases and the V segment lost 8 bases, leaving 12 bases of the junction unmatched. Germline-derived CDR1 and CDR2 are SEHNR and FQNEAQ (reference sequence). This CDR3 is 16 amino acids long. The CDR3 sequence is CASGRLAGARTYEQYF. CDR3 nucleotides: TGTGCCAGCGGTAGGCTAGCGGGAGCCAGGACCTACGAGCAGTACTTC.

The chain joins TRBV6-1 to TRBJ2-7; weak D call: TRBD1 (7 bases). This CDR3 spans 14 amino acids. In germline, CDR1 is MNHNS, CDR2 SASEGT. V was shortened by 6 bases and J by 3 bases, with 15 bases between the two germline ends. CDR3 bases: TGTGCCAGCAGAACAGGGGACTCCCTCTACGAGCAGTACTTC. It codes for CASRTGDSLYEQYF.

This clone occurred a few times. The chain is built from TRBV18 and TRBJ2-1; D uncertain. Trimming shortened V by 6 bases and J by 3 bases, and 9 bases separated the two germline ends. This CDR3 has 13 amino acids. The germline V gene encodes CDR1 KGHSH and CDR2 LQKENI. The CDR3 loop reads CASSSINYNEQFF. In DNA form, the CDR3 reads TGTGCCAGCTCCTCAATTAACTACAATGAGCAGTTCTTC.

This chain joins TRBV23-1 and TRBJ2-5; TRBD1 agrees at 7 bases. TRBV23-1 is an open reading frame whose function is uncertain. Trimming at V came to 2 bases and at J to 3 bases, leaving 6 bases not matched to a gene. The CDR3 covers 15 residues. In nucleotides, the CDR3 is TGCGCCAGCAGTCAAAGGAACAGGGGAAAAGAGACCCAGTACTTC. It is translated as CASSQRNRGKETQYF.

This clone turned up a few times. The V and J genes are TRBV4-1 and TRBJ2-7; D is possibly TRBD2 (5 bases). The germline V and J ends were trimmed by 8 bases and 2 bases, with 13 bases remaining between them. The CDR3 runs 13 residues. CDR1 and CDR2 from the germline V gene are MGHRA and YSYEKL. In DNA form, the CDR3 reads TGCGCCAGCGCCCAGGAGGCGCCCTACGAGCAGTACTTC. This sequence encodes CASAQEAPYEQYF.

The chain joins TRBV6-5 to TRBJ1-5, with a possible D match to TRBD1 (5 bases). CDR3 length equals 15 residues. Trimming stripped 0 bases from V and 6 bases from J, with 12 bases between. CDR1 and CDR2 (germline): MNHEY, SVGAGI. DNA of the CDR3: TGTGCCAGCAGTTACTCCTACAGGATCGGTCAGCCCCAGCATTTT. Translated: CASSYSYRIGQPQHF.

This chain connects TRBV18 to TRBJ1-2; maybe TRBD1 (5 bases). CDR1 KGHSH and CDR2 LQKENI come from the germline V gene. CDR3 size: 13 residues. The germline V and J ends were trimmed by 6 bases and 2 bases, with 10 bases remaining between them. CDR3 protein: CASSYGANYGYTF. In DNA, the CDR3 is TGTGCCAGCTCCTATGGGGCGAACTATGGCTACACCTTC.

This chain links TRBV19 with TRBJ2-7; 7 bases map to TRBD1. This CDR3 comprises 14 residues. The trim removed 3 bases at V and 3 bases at J, leaving 5 bases unmatched. From germline, CDR1 is LNHDA and CDR2 SQIVND (reference sequence). The CDR3 DNA follows: TGTGCCAGTAGTATGGGTGCAGGGGGCTACGAGCAGTACTTC. Encoded protein: CASSMGAGGYEQYF. The whole variable domain, remainder taken from reference TRBV19 and TRBJ2-7, is DGGITQSPKYLFRKEGQNVTLSCEQNLNHDAMYWYRQDPGQGLRLIYYSQIVNDFQKGDIAEGYSVSREKKESFPLTVTSAQKNPTAFYLCASSMGAGGYEQYFGPGTRLTVT.

This clone was seen more than once but under ten times. The V call is TRBV7-2, the J call TRBJ2-4; 8 bases match TRBD2. Germline V gene data show CDR1 as SGHTA and CDR2 as FQGNSA. With 3 bases clipped from V and 8 bases from J, the junction kept 9 bases outside the gene matches. The CDR3 totals 15 residues. CDR3 in DNA: TGTGCCAGCAGCTTCCCGACGGGAGGGCGGGACATTCAGTACTTC. Translation gives CASSFPTGGRDIQYF.

This chain connects TRBV7-3 to TRBJ1-5; tentative D call: TRBD1 (6 bases). CDR1 and CDR2 (germline): SGHTA, FQGTGA. This CDR3 is built from 16 residues. V lost 1 base and J lost 6, with 16 bases in between. Here the CDR3 reads CASSLIPGTRGQPQHF. For the CDR3, the DNA is TGTGCCAGCAGCTTAATACCAGGGACACGGGGTCAGCCCCAGCATTTT.

This chain connects TRBV10-3 to TRBJ1-5, with 7 bases aligning to TRBD1. The CDR3 is made up of 14 amino acids. Germline trimming cut 6 bases from V and 4 bases from J; bases unmatched to any gene: 6. Germline V lookup: CDR1 ENHRY, CDR2 SYGVKD. The CDR3 nucleotides are TGTGCCATCAGCCCGACAGGGACAAATCAGCCCCAGCATTTT. Translation: CAISPTGTNQPQHF.

A few counts support this clone. This chain joins TRBV4-1 and TRBJ2-3; 12 bases are a match to TRBD2. The CDR3 runs 19 residues. CDR1 MGHRA and CDR2 YSYEKL come from the germline V gene. V was clipped by 2 bases and J by 2 bases; unmatched bases: 11. CDR3 residues: CASSQRTSGTSTNTDTQYF. The CDR3 DNA is TGCGCCAGCAGCCAACGGACTAGCGGGACGTCGACGAACACAGATACGCAGTATTTT.

The chain has TRBV18 and TRBJ1-5, with 8 bases lining up with TRBD1. Germline V gene sequence: CDR1 KGHSH, CDR2 LQKENI. The CDR3 consists of 14 residues. Germline trimming cut 4 bases from V and 4 bases from J; bases unmatched to any gene: 3. CDR3 protein: CASSQDRANQPQHF. The DNA of the CDR3 is TGTGCCAGCTCACAGGACAGGGCAAATCAGCCCCAGCATTTT.

This clone came up a few times. The chain links TRBV15 to TRBJ2-1; possibly TRBD2 for D (6 bases). Looked up from germline, CDR1 is LNHNV and CDR2 is YYDKDF (reference sequence). V dropped 2 bases and J dropped 5 bases, with 10 bases sitting between them. This CDR3 comprises 14 residues. The CDR3 sequence is CATSRRAGNNEQFF. The CDR3 DNA sequence: TGTGCCACCAGCAGACGAGCGGGCAACAATGAGCAGTTCTTC.

The V gene is TRBV10-3, the J gene TRBJ2-1, with 8 bases identical to TRBD2. CDR3 length: 14 residues. CDR1 and CDR2 (germline): ENHRY, SYGVKD. J was trimmed by 0 bases and V by 6 bases; bases with no gene match: 1. This CDR3 reads CAIRLADSYNEQFF. CDR3 DNA: TGTGCCATCAGACTAGCGGACTCCTACAATGAGCAGTTCTTC.

This clone was counted between two and nine times. The chain couples TRBV25-1 to TRBJ1-2; D unclear. This CDR3 is built from 12 residues. Trimming cost V 8 bases and J 0 bases, with 7 bases left between them. CDR1 and CDR2 (germline): MGHDK, SYGVNS. The CDR3 DNA follows: TGTGCCAGCGAACAGCCTAACTATGGCTACACCTTC. Its protein product is CASEQPNYGYTF.

This clone was picked up a small number of times. The rearrangement uses TRBV27 and TRBJ1-2, with a possible D match to TRBD1 (5 bases). The CDR3 has 16 amino acids. The germline gives CDR1 MNHEY, CDR2 SMNVEV (reference sequence). Trimming left V 7 bases short and J 0 bases short, with 18 bases between. In DNA, the CDR3 is TGTGCCAGCACCACCCAGGGAGGAGGAACTAACTATGGCTACACCTTC. Encoded protein: CASTTQGGGTNYGYTF.

This clone showed up just a few times. The same CDR3 can be traced to other DNA sequences in this sample. J is TRBJ2-7 and V is TRBV6-6; unclear D gene. V lost 0 bases to trimming and J lost 3 bases, with 6 bases between them. Germline V gene data show CDR1 as MNHNY and CDR2 as SVGAGI (reference sequence). The CDR3 sequence is 13 residues long. The CDR3 nucleotides are TGTGCCAGCAGTTACTCTGGGGACTACGAGCAGTACTTC. It is translated as CASSYSGDYEQYF.

This sequence joins TRBV7-9 and TRBJ1-5, with TRBD1 identical over 7 bases. The junction had 3 bases not matched to a gene; V was cut back by 2 bases and J by 5 bases. The CDR3 has 14 residues. CDR1 is SEHNR, CDR2 FQNEAQ, per germline (reference sequence). CDR3 sequence reads: CASSLSGQYQPQHF. The CDR3, as DNA: TGTGCCAGCAGCTTATCGGGACAGTATCAGCCCCAGCATTTT.

There are a few counts of this clone. This sequence joins TRBV5-8 and TRBJ2-7; TRBD1 agrees at 7 bases. The CDR3 extends over 14 amino acids. The germline V gene encodes CDR1 SGHTS and CDR2 YDEGEE. With 3 bases clipped from V and 4 bases from J, the junction kept 7 bases outside the gene matches. DNA of the CDR3: TGTGCCAGCAGCTCCAGGGGGTCTGGTTACGAGCAGTACTTC. Its protein product is CASSSRGSGYEQYF.